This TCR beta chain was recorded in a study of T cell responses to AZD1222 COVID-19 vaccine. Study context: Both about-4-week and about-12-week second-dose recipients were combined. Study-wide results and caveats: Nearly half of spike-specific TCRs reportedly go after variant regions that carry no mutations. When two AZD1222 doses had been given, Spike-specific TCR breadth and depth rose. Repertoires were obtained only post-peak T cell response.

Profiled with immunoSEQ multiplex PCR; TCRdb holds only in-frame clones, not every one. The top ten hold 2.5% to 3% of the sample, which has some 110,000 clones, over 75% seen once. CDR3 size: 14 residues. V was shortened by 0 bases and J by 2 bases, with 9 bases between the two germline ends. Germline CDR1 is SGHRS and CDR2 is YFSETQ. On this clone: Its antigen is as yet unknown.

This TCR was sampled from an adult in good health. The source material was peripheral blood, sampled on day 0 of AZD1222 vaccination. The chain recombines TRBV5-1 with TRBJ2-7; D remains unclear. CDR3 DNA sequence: TGCGCCAGCAGCTTGGGCACTGAGCCCTACGAGCAGTACTTC. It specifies CASSLGTEPYEQYF.